This TCR beta chain was observed in a study of control samples from healthy donors and cancer patients. The CDR3 consists of 16 residues. CDR1 and CDR2 (germline): MDHEN, SYDVKM. Trimming removed 5 bases from V and 1 base from J; junction bases left unmatched: 9. TCRdb's table, derived via immunoSEQ multiplex PCR, lists solely in-frame clones and lacks some. The sample includes roughly 120,000 clones, roughly 93% of them seen just once. The chain employs TRBV28 and TRBJ1-1; 8 bases map to TRBD1. The receptor's source is a man between 25 and 39 years old in good health. Sample: blood. CDR3 loop: CASSAPGTGGNTEAFF. The CDR3 DNA sequence: TGTGCCAGCAGTGCCCCCGGGACAGGAGGGAACACTGAAGCTTTCTTT.